Following are 19 T cell receptor beta chains from one sample sequenced in a study of a mutant IDH1 vaccine in newly diagnosed glioma. Profiled with immunoSEQ multiplex PCR; TCRdb holds only in-frame clones, not every one. The sample consists of around 37,000 clones, roughly 92% of them appearing once. Time point reported: baseline, week 1 (first vaccination visit). Treatment noted: pre-vaccination baseline after standard-of-care therapy. Here the sequenced sample was PBMCs, taken from a glioma patient treated with radiotherapy, temozolomide or both. These receptor sequences come from a man younger than 35 with glioma.

V gene TRBV15 combines with J gene TRBJ2-7; D is unclear. Trimming pared 0 bases from V and 3 bases from J, leaving 12 bases between. Germline CDR1 and CDR2: LNHNV and YYDKDF (reference sequence). The CDR3 contains 15 residues. The CDR3: CATSRDQSTDYEQYF. The CDR3 DNA sequence: TGTGCCACCAGCAGAGATCAGAGTACAGACTACGAGCAGTACTTC.

The chain links TRBV5-6 to TRBJ2-7; perhaps TRBD2 as D (6 bases). The CDR3 is 13 amino acids. The V gene's germline CDR1 is SGHDT and CDR2 YYEEEE. V shed 4 bases and J shed 2 bases, with 10 bases lying between them. This CDR3 reads CASSGGTAYEQYF. For the CDR3, the DNA is TGTGCCAGCAGCGGCGGGACGGCCTACGAGCAGTACTTC.

The chain is built from TRBV7-9 and TRBJ1-1; D uncertain. CDR3 length: 13 amino acids. Deletions cut 7 bases from V and 2 bases from J, with 11 bases between. Germline CDR1 is SEHNR and CDR2 is FQNEAQ (reference sequence). CDR3 region: CASTDPPNTEAFF. The CDR3, as DNA: TGTGCCAGCACCGATCCTCCCAACACTGAAGCTTTCTTT. Full variable domain (missing parts from reference TRBV7-9 and TRBJ1-1): DTGVSQNPRHKITKRGQNVTFRCDPISEHNRLYWYRQTLGQGPEFLTYFQNEAQLEKSRLLSDRFSAERPKGSFSTLEIQRTEQGDSAMYLCASTDPPNTEAFFGQGTRLTVV.

The rearrangement uses TRBV28 and TRBJ2-1; D might be TRBD2 (5 bases). Germline assignment: CDR1 MDHEN and CDR2 SYDVKM. The V end was cut by 10 bases, the J end by 2 bases, with 15 bases between. The CDR3 runs 14 residues. Here the CDR3 reads CATLLRGTYNEQFF. CDR3 coding DNA: TGTGCCACCTTGCTCCGGGGTACCTACAATGAGCAGTTCTTC.

The CDR3 loop reads CASSGAIASREQYF. The CDR3 DNA sequence: TGTGCCAGCAGCGGAGCCATCGCATCTCGCGAGCAGTACTTC. The chain carries TRBV5-5 and TRBJ2-7; no clear D. The CDR3 has 14 amino acids. Trimming shortened V by 4 bases and J by 6 bases, and 17 bases separated the two germline ends. Germline loops: CDR1 SGHKS, CDR2 YYEKEE (reference sequence).

V usage is TRBV7-2 and J usage is TRBJ1-2; 9 bases line up with TRBD1. Trimming cost V 4 bases and J 2 bases; bases outside gene matches: 2. The germline gives CDR1 SGHTA, CDR2 FQGNSA. This CDR3 comprises 14 residues. The CDR3 DNA reads TGTGCCAGCAGCTCAGGGACAGGGAACTATGGCTACACCTTC. Residues: CASSSGTGNYGYTF.

The chain has TRBV15 and TRBJ2-1, with TRBD2 matching 7 bases. This CDR3 is built from 15 residues. Germline V gives CDR1 LNHNV, CDR2 YYDKDF (reference sequence). Germline trimming cut 0 bases from V and 2 bases from J; bases unmatched to any gene: 1. Here the CDR3 reads CATSRELATYNEQFF. The CDR3 region has the DNA TGTGCCACCAGCAGAGAACTAGCGACCTACAATGAGCAGTTCTTC. Full variable domain (remainder filled in from reference TRBV15 and TRBJ2-1): DAMVIQNPRYQVTQFGKPVTLSCSQTLNHNVMYWYQQKSSQAPKLLFHYYDKDFNNEADTPDNFQSRRPNTSFCFLDIRSPGLGDTAMYLCATSRELATYNEQFFGPGTRLTVL.

The rearrangement joins TRBV7-9 to TRBJ2-2, with TRBD2 identical over 9 bases. The CDR3 loop spans 16 amino acids. Germline values: CDR1 SEHNR, CDR2 FQNEAQ (reference sequence). V was pared by 3 bases and J by 1 base, with 3 bases of the junction left unmatched. In DNA form, the CDR3 reads TGTGCCAGCAGCTTCCTTAGCGGGAGGAACACCGGGGAGCTGTTTTTT. This translates into CASSFLSGRNTGELFF.

The chain carries TRBV9 and TRBJ1-1; no reliable D call. Germline loops: CDR1 SGDLS, CDR2 YYNGEE. This CDR3 spans 14 amino acids. V was trimmed by 6 bases and J by 1 base, leaving 13 bases between them. This CDR3 reads CASTPDLGNTEAFF. CDR3 nucleotides: TGTGCCAGCACCCCGGACCTGGGGAACACTGAAGCTTTCTTT.

The chain joins TRBV18 to TRBJ1-4; maybe TRBD1 (5 bases). The CDR3 extends over 15 amino acids. Per the germline V gene, CDR1 is KGHSH and CDR2 is LQKENI. V lost 1 base, J lost 5 bases, and 11 bases lay in between. The chain's CDR3 is CASSPQNRPNEKLFF. The CDR3 DNA reads as TGTGCCAGCTCACCACAGAACAGGCCGAATGAAAAACTGTTTTTT.

The chain links TRBV4-3 to TRBJ1-6, with TRBD1 identical over 7 bases. With V trimmed by 6 bases and J by 9 bases, 5 bases remained unmatched. The CDR3 runs to 13 residues. Germline V gene lookup returns CDR1 LGHNA and CDR2 YSLEER. The CDR3 region is CASSDRVSSPLHF. The CDR3 nucleotides are TGCGCCAGCAGTGACAGGGTCTCTTCACCCCTCCACTTT.

The genes are TRBV25-1 and TRBJ1-2; D unresolved. This CDR3 comprises 13 residues. Looked up from germline, CDR1 is MGHDK and CDR2 is SYGVNS. V lost 2 bases and J lost 4, with 8 bases in between. CDR3: CASSEGLSYGYTF. For the CDR3, the DNA is TGTGCCAGCAGTGAAGGGCTATCCTATGGCTACACCTTC.

The gene calls are TRBV14 and TRBJ2-1; TRBD2 is a possible D gene (6 bases). This CDR3 has 18 residues. V gave up 4 bases and J gave up 0 bases, with 19 bases separating them. Germline loops: CDR1 SGHDN, CDR2 FVKESK. This CDR3 reads CASSLDRPIAASYNEQFF. The CDR3 nucleotides read TGTGCCAGCAGCCTCGACCGGCCGATAGCGGCCTCCTACAATGAGCAGTTCTTC.

In DNA form, the CDR3 reads TGCGCCAGCAGGGGGGGGAGGGGCAATGAGCAGTTCTTC. It specifies CASRGGRGNEQFF. The V gene is TRBV5-1, the J gene TRBJ2-1; 7 bases match TRBD2. The CDR3 is 13 residues long. J was trimmed by 6 bases and V by 5 bases; bases with no gene match: 5. Germline V gene data show CDR1 as SGHRS and CDR2 as YFSETQ.

A single count supports this clone. The chain joins TRBV9 to TRBJ2-3; 12 bases are a match to TRBD2. Germline V gene lookup returns CDR1 SGDLS and CDR2 YYNGEE. There are 16 residues in the CDR3. V lost 1 base to trimming and J lost 3 bases; unmatched junction nucleotides: 3. The CDR3 loop reads CASSVSGTSGTDTQYF. As DNA, the CDR3 is TGTGCCAGCAGCGTATCCGGGACTAGCGGGACAGATACGCAGTATTTT. Together with reference TRBV9 and TRBJ2-3, the CDR3 gives the full variable domain: DSGVTQTPKHLITATGQRVTLRCSPRSGDLSVYWYQQSLDQGLQFLIQYYNGEERAKGNILERFSAQQFPDLHSELNLSSLELGDSALYFCASSVSGTSGTDTQYFGPGTRLTVL.

The rearrangement links TRBV10-3 to TRBJ1-1; D is unclear. Per the germline V gene, CDR1 is ENHRY and CDR2 is SYGVKD. V dropped 4 bases and J dropped 1 base, with 4 bases sitting between them. The CDR3 consists of 12 residues. This CDR3 is CAISVKNTEAFF. Here the CDR3 DNA reads TGTGCCATCAGTGTTAAGAACACTGAAGCTTTCTTT.

The J gene is TRBJ2-4, the V gene TRBV6-1, with 8 bases matching TRBD1. With V trimmed by 2 bases and J by 3 bases, 6 bases remained unmatched. The CDR3 contains 16 residues. The germline CDR1 and CDR2 sequences are MNHNS and SASEGT. The DNA for the CDR3 is TGTGCCAGCAGTGAATGGACAGGGCGTAACAAAAACATTCAGTACTTC. Amino acids: CASSEWTGRNKNIQYF.

This chain uses TRBV4-3 with TRBJ2-1; tentatively, D is TRBD1 or TRBD2 (6 bases each). The germline V gene has CDR1 LGHNA and CDR2 YSLEER. Trimming left V 4 bases short and J 5 bases short, with 12 bases between. The CDR3 contains 14 residues. The CDR3 here is CASSPGAAHNEQFF. CDR3 DNA sequence: TGCGCCAGCAGCCCGGGGGCGGCCCACAATGAGCAGTTCTTC.

The V call is TRBV7-2, the J call TRBJ2-1; D is undetermined. V lost 5 bases, J lost 1 base, and 9 bases lay in between. Germline V lookup: CDR1 SGHTA, CDR2 FQGNSA. The CDR3 consists of 14 residues. CDR3 DNA sequence: TGTGCCAGCAGCCCGGGCAGGTCCTACAATGAGCAGTTCTTC. Translated: CASSPGRSYNEQFF.